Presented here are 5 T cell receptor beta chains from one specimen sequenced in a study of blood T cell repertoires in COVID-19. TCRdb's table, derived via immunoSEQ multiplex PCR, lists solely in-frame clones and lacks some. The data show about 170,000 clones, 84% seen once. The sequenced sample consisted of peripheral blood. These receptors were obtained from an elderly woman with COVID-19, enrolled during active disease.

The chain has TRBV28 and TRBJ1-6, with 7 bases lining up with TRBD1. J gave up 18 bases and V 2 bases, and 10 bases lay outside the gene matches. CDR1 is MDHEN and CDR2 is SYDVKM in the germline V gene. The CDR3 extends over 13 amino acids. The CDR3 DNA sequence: TGTGCCAGCAGTTTAGGGTGGACAGGCCGAACCCACTTT. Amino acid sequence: CASSLGWTGRTHF.

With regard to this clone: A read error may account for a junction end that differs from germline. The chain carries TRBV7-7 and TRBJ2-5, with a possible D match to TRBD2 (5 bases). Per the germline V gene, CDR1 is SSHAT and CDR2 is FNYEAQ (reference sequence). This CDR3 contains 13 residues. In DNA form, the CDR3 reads TGTGCTAGCAGCTTAGATTGGGGAGTAGCCCAGTACTTC. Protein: CASSLDWGVAQYF.

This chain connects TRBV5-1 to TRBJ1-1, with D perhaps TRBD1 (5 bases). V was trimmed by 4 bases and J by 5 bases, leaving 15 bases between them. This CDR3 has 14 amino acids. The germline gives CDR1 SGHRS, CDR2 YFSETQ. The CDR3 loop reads CASSPVGVSTEAFF. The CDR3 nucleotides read TGCGCCAGCAGCCCCGTAGGGGTTTCAACTGAAGCTTTCTTT.

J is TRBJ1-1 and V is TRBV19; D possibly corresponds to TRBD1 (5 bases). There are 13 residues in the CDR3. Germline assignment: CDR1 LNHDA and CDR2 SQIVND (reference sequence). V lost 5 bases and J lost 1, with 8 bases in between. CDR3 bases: TGTGCCAGTAGTGGCGGGGCGAACACTGAAGCTTTCTTT. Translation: CASSGGANTEAFF.

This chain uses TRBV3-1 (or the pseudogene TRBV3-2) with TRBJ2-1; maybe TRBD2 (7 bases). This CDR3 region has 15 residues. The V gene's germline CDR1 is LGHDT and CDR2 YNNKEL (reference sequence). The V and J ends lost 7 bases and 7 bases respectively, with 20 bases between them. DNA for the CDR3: TGTGCCAGCACCCTGGGGGGCGGGAGCTTGAATGAGCAGTTCTTC. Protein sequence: CASTLGGGSLNEQFF.